This T cell receptor beta chain was recovered during a study of response to subunit inactivated influenza vaccine. Study conclusions and caveats: The authors offered the suggestion that each seasonal influenza vaccination recruits few new T cells.

About this clonotype: Its antigen is not known.

TCRdb re-analysed the RT-PCR reads in MiXCR, keeping a single row per CDR3 protein. The sample holds fewer than 750,000 distinct CDR3 sequences, 11% to 15% seen once. The ends were cut back, 3 bases at V and 4 bases at J, with 13 bases in the middle. Germline V gene data show CDR1 as SGHRS and CDR2 as YFSETQ. The CDR3 is 14 amino acids. The clonotype comes from a man aged 45-60 years who received an inactivated influenza vaccine. The sequencing used PBMCs from blood, collected 11 to 12 days after vaccination. This chain connects TRBV5-1 to TRBJ1-1, with a tentative D call TRBD1 (5 bases). CDR3 residues: CASSSPGRVTEAFF. CDR3 sequence (DNA): TGCGCCAGCAGCTCGCCGGGACGGGTCACTGAAGCTTTCTTT.